This T cell receptor (beta chain) was identified during a study of regulatory T cells in long-lasting Graves disease. Study outcomes and limitations: Thyroid tissue was not studied; only peripheral blood was.

Indicated time point: newly diagnosed GD, antithyroid drugs for less than 3 months. PBMCs were the source of the RNA used for TCR sequencing. The collection involved drawing roughly 9 milliliters of peripheral blood into EDTA tubes. Both iRepertoire HTBI primers and Arm-PCR of CDR3 regions were used to build the TCR beta libraries. Each CDR3 protein gets one entry after TCRdb re-called the multiplex PCR reads with MiXCR. The sample has about 460,000 distinct CDR3 sequences, approximately 15% seen once. As for this clonotype: Its antigen is undetermined.

These data were also filed under a second study, of T cells in Graves' hyperthyroidism and ophthalmopathy. From that study: The study used the HTBI primer set for a first-round RT-PCR of the TCR CDR3. In simple terms, a model built on 13 V-J features told ophthalmopathy apart from stable hyperthyroidism.

The TCR comes from a woman aged 50 to 60 with Graves disease. Sequencing was performed on peripheral blood mononuclear cells (PBMCs), taken at new diagnosis, from a patient treated with antithyroid drugs.

CDR3 residues: CASSEGQIYEQYF. Written as DNA, the CDR3 is TGTGCCAGCAGTGAAGGGCAGATCTACGAGCAGTACTTC. J is TRBJ2-7 and V is TRBV6-1; D gene unclear. This CDR3 is built from 13 residues. Deletions cut 1 base from V and 3 bases from J, with 7 bases between. The V gene's germline CDR1 is MNHNS and CDR2 SASEGT.